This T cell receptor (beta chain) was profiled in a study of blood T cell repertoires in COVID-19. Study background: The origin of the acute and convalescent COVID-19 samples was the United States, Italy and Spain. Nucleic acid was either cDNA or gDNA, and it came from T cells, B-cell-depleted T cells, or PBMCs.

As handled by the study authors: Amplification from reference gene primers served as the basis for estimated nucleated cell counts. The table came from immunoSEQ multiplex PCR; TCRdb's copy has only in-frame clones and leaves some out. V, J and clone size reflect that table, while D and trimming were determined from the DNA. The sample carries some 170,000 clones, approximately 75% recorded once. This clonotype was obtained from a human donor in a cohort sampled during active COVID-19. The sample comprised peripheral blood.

The CDR3 is CASSWGTTGELFF. The DNA for the CDR3 is TGTGCCAGCAGCTGGGGGACTACCGGGGAGCTGTTTTTT. The rearrangement links TRBV5-6 to TRBJ2-2; possible D gene TRBD2, 6 bases. The CDR3 contains 13 residues. Germline loops: CDR1 SGHDT, CDR2 YYEEEE. The V end lost 3 bases, the J end lost 5 bases, and 8 bases lay between the germline ends.